Below are 24 T cell receptor beta chains sequenced from a single sample in a study of CD8 T cells in ankylosing spondylitis. Using its own MiXCR run on the 5' RACE reads, TCRdb lists one record per CDR3 protein. The data hold about 440,000 distinct CDR3 sequences, with roughly 18% observed a single time. Which antigens these TCRs recognize remains unknown. Overall study results and limits: Fewer than 10 highly homologous variants formed a TCR beta motif that appeared characteristic of ankylosing spondylitis blood.

Material: blood, either unsorted or a sorted T cell fraction (not recorded which). The origin of the receptors is a male donor with ankylosing spondylitis.

This clonotype was counted a few times. The chain couples TRBV4-2 to TRBJ2-1; D is possibly TRBD1 or TRBD2 (6 bases each). The germline V gene encodes CDR1 LGHNA and CDR2 YNFKEQ. The V and J ends lost 2 bases and 7 bases respectively, with 12 bases between them. The CDR3 is 14 amino acids. In DNA form, the CDR3 reads TGTGCCAGCAGCCAACTCGGAGGGGGAAATGAGCAGTTCTTC. Translating gives CASSQLGGGNEQFF.

This clonotype showed up just a few times. The DNA for the CDR3 is TGCGCCAGCACCGCGGGGGGAAACACAGATACGCAGTATTTT. Translating gives CASTAGGNTDTQYF. The rearrangement uses TRBV5-1 and TRBJ2-3, with 8 nucleotides matching TRBD2. This CDR3 is built from 14 residues. V shed 6 bases and J 2 bases; nucleotides not matched to a gene: 5. Per germline, CDR1 SGHRS and CDR2 YFSETQ.

The chain links TRBV28 to TRBJ1-6; D uncertain. The V gene lost 2 bases and the J gene lost 5 bases, with 7 bases spanning the gap. The CDR3 covers 14 residues. CDR1 and CDR2 from the germline V gene are MDHEN and SYDVKM. CDR3 coding DNA: TGTGCCAGCAGTTTAAGACATGATAATTCACCCCTCCACTTT. This encodes CASSLRHDNSPLHF.

This clonotype was detected only a few times. The V gene is TRBV12-3 or TRBV12-4, the J gene TRBJ1-1; D call uncertain. The CDR3 is 11 amino acids. V lost 4 bases, J lost 10 bases, and 10 bases lay in between. This chain's CDR3 is CASSSRGGAFF. The CDR3 region has the DNA TGTGCCAGCAGTTCCCGCGGTGGAGCTTTCTTT.

This clonotype was observed a few times. The chain is built from TRBV4-2 and TRBJ2-3; D uncertain. The CDR3 sequence is 15 residues long. Germline V gene sequence: CDR1 LGHNA, CDR2 YNFKEQ. Trimming shortened V by 2 bases and J by 2 bases, and 11 bases separated the two germline ends. The chain's CDR3 is CASSQRVQNTDTQYF. CDR3 nucleotide sequence: TGTGCCAGCAGCCAAAGGGTCCAGAACACAGATACGCAGTATTTT.

This chain joins TRBV30 and TRBJ2-1; D possibly corresponds to TRBD1 (5 bases). Trimming stripped 7 bases from V and 8 bases from J, with 9 bases between. This CDR3 is built from 10 residues. The germline V gene encodes CDR1 GTSNPN and CDR2 SVGIG (reference sequence). CDR3 sequence: CASQGHEQFF. The CDR3 region has the DNA TGTGCCTCTCAGGGCCATGAGCAGTTCTTC.

This clonotype was found a few times. This chain uses TRBV28 with TRBJ1-1, with 7 bases that match TRBD1. CDR1 is MDHEN, CDR2 SYDVKM, per germline. The CDR3 covers 13 residues. Trimming at V came to 4 bases and at J to 8 bases, leaving 7 bases not matched to a gene. The CDR3 region has the DNA TGTGCCAGCAGTTCAGGACAGGTGACCGAAGCTTTCTTT. Amino acids: CASSSGQVTEAFF. The full variable domain, with the rest looked up from reference TRBV28 and TRBJ1-1, is DVKVTQSSRYLVKRTGEKVFLECVQDMDHENMFWYRQDPGLGLRLIYFSYDVKMKEKGDIPEGYSVSREKKERFSLILESASTNQTSMYLCASSSGQVTEAFFGQGTRLTVV.

This clonotype was observed a few times. The chain carries TRBV20-1 and TRBJ2-5; the D gene is possibly TRBD2 (5 bases). V lost 6 bases, J lost 5 bases, and 22 bases lay in between. This CDR3 is built from 15 residues. Germline loops: CDR1 DFQATT, CDR2 SNEGSKA (reference sequence). The CDR3 nucleotides are TGCAGTGCCCCCCCACTAGGGCTGAAAGGGGAGACCCAGTACTTC. Translation: CSAPPLGLKGETQYF.

This clonotype was seen a handful of times. V gene TRBV28 combines with J gene TRBJ2-1; either TRBD1 or TRBD2 may supply D (5 bases each). CDR3 size: 14 residues. Germline CDR1 reads MDHEN; CDR2 reads SYDVKM. V gave up 5 bases and J gave up 9 bases, with 17 bases separating them. CDR3 sequence: CASSEGTPGGEQFF. The CDR3 region has the DNA TGTGCCAGCAGTGAAGGGACGCCTGGTGGTGAGCAGTTCTTC.

The chain carries TRBV14 and TRBJ1-6; D is perhaps TRBD1 (6 bases). The ends were cut back, 5 bases at V and 2 bases at J, with 10 bases in the middle. Germline V gene data show CDR1 as SGHDN and CDR2 as FVKESK. The CDR3 consists of 15 residues. The DNA of the CDR3 is TGTGCCAGCAGCAAGCGGACAGCCTATAATTCACCCCTCCACTTT. Translating gives CASSKRTAYNSPLHF.

V gene TRBV24-1 combines with J gene TRBJ1-2; TRBD1 aligns across 7 bases. Trimming at V came to 2 bases and at J to 13 bases, leaving 9 bases not matched to a gene. From germline, CDR1 is KGHDR and CDR2 SFDVKD. The CDR3 is 13 amino acids. The CDR3 reads CATSDWDSRSFTF. For the CDR3, the DNA is TGTGCCACCAGTGATTGGGACAGCCGGTCCTTCACCTTC.

This clonotype appeared a single time. The chain couples TRBV29-1 to TRBJ2-5; D remains ambiguous. The length of the CDR3 is 12 residues. Deletions cut 7 bases from V and 2 bases from J, with 11 bases between. Germline V gene data show CDR1 as SQVTM and CDR2 as ANQGSEA. CDR3 coding DNA: TGCAGCGGACGTTTGGGTCAAGAGACCCAGTACTTC. This gives the protein CSGRLGQETQYF.

The rearrangement joins TRBV20-1 to TRBJ2-1; D is perhaps TRBD1 or TRBD2 (6 bases each). The germline V gene has CDR1 DFQATT and CDR2 SNEGSKA (reference sequence). V lost 3 bases and J 6 bases, leaving 9 bases between the germline ends. The CDR3 totals 12 residues. The CDR3 reads CSASGGINEQFF. The DNA for the CDR3 is TGCAGTGCTAGCGGGGGCATCAATGAGCAGTTCTTC.

The sample holds a few counts of this clonotype. The V call is TRBV3-1, the J call TRBJ1-1, with D possibly being TRBD1 (5 bases). The CDR3 loop spans 14 amino acids. The germline V and J ends were trimmed by 3 bases and 3 bases, with 11 bases remaining between them. CDR1 and CDR2 from the germline V gene are LGHDT and YNNKEL (reference sequence). CDR3 in DNA: TGTGCCAGCAGCCACTTGGGGGAACACACTGAAGCTTTCTTT. Its protein product is CASSHLGEHTEAFF.

This clonotype was detected a few times. The J gene is TRBJ1-1, the V gene TRBV6-5; 8 nucleotides align to TRBD1. Germline values: CDR1 MNHEY, CDR2 SVGAGI. This CDR3 has 12 residues. The V and J ends lost 8 bases and 1 base, in that order; junction bases with no gene match: 0. CDR3 in DNA: TGTGCCAGCGGACAGGGGAACACTGAAGCTTTCTTT. Residues: CASGQGNTEAFF.

The table lists this clonotype with a few counts. The chain uses TRBV9 and TRBJ1-1, with D maybe TRBD1 (5 bases). V dropped 1 base and J dropped 1 base, with 14 bases sitting between them. Germline assignment: CDR1 SGDLS and CDR2 YYNGEE. The CDR3 consists of 16 residues. The CDR3 DNA follows: TGTGCCAGCAGCGTAAGCTGGGGGAGTAGGAACACTGAAGCTTTCTTT. Residues: CASSVSWGSRNTEAFF.

This clonotype has a handful of counts. This rearrangement joins TRBV2 to TRBJ1-1, with TRBD1 identical over 7 bases. This CDR3 region has 14 residues. With V trimmed by 5 bases and J by 1 base, 4 bases remained unmatched. Per the germline V gene, CDR1 is SNHLY and CDR2 is FYNNEI. CDR3 loop: CASSYDRENTEAFF. The CDR3 DNA reads TGTGCCAGCAGTTACGACAGGGAGAACACTGAAGCTTTCTTT.

The V and J genes are TRBV2 and TRBJ2-1, with a weak D call TRBD1 (5 bases). Deletions cut 1 base from V and 8 bases from J, with 15 bases between. Germline values: CDR1 SNHLY, CDR2 FYNNEI. The CDR3 has 15 residues. The CDR3 region has the DNA TGTGCCAGCAGTGAAGGGGGCTTGGGGTTGGATGAGCAGTTCTTC. Amino acid sequence: CASSEGGLGLDEQFF.

This clonotype appeared a few times. The CDR3 DNA follows: TGTGCCAGCAGCTTGGGGCCGTCCGTGAACACTGAAGCTTTCTTT. It translates to CASSLGPSVNTEAFF. V gene TRBV5-5 combines with J gene TRBJ1-1; D is undetermined. The CDR3 loop spans 15 amino acids. Trimming removed 0 bases at V and 0 bases at J, with 9 bases between. Germline CDR1 reads SGHKS; CDR2 reads YYEKEE (reference sequence).

The chain couples TRBV4-1 to TRBJ1-5; D perhaps matches TRBD1 (6 bases). This CDR3 has 15 amino acids. Trimming pared 5 bases from V and 0 bases from J, leaving 11 bases between. Germline V CDR1 and CDR2: MGHRA, YSYEKL. The CDR3 spells CASSIRQDSNQPQHF. The CDR3 DNA reads TGCGCCAGCAGCATTCGACAGGATAGCAATCAGCCCCAGCATTTT.

The CDR3 here is CAISDWNTEAFF. DNA of the CDR3: TGTGCCATCAGTGACTGGAACACTGAAGCTTTCTTT. V is TRBV10-3 and J is TRBJ1-1, with D unclear. Germline CDR1 and CDR2: ENHRY and SYGVKD. Trimming removed 3 bases at V and 1 base at J, with 3 bases between. This CDR3 has 12 residues.

This clonotype was seen a few times. This chain connects TRBV11-1 to TRBJ2-5, with D hard to call. Between the trimmed V and J ends, which lost 4 bases and 2 bases, there was a span of 8 bases. Germline V gene lookup returns CDR1 SGHAT and CDR2 FQDESV (reference sequence). This CDR3 has 13 amino acids. As DNA, the CDR3 is TGTGCCAGCAGCTATGGCAGACAAGAGACCCAGTACTTC. Encoded protein: CASSYGRQETQYF.

The chain joins TRBV11-2 to TRBJ2-5; D is possibly TRBD2 (7 bases). V dropped 1 base and J dropped 4 bases, with 19 bases sitting between them. Germline CDR1 and CDR2: SGHAT and FQNNGV. This CDR3 is 17 amino acids long. CDR3 DNA sequence: TGTGCCAGCAGCTTAGGAGTGGGGGGGGCCCTCCCAGAGACCCAGTACTTC. It translates to CASSLGVGGALPETQYF.

The gene calls are TRBV7-7 and TRBJ2-1, with D possibly being TRBD1 or TRBD2 (6 bases each). Trimming left V 1 base short and J 8 bases short, with 12 bases between. The CDR3 extends over 14 amino acids. Germline CDR1 and CDR2: SSHAT and FNYEAQ (reference sequence). CDR3 sequence (DNA): TGTGCCAGCAGCTTAGTTGGGGGGCTGGATGAGCAGTTCTTC. It translates to CASSLVGGLDEQFF.